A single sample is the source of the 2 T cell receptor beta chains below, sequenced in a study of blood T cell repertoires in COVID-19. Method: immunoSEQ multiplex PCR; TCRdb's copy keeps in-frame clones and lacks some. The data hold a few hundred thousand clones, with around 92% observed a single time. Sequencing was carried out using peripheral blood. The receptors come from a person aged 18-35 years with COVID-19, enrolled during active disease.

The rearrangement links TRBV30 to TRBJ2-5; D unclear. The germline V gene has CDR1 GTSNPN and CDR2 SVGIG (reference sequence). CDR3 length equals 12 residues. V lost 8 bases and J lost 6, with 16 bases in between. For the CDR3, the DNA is TGTGCCACCGACAACATCCAGCAGACCCAGTACTTC. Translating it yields CATDNIQQTQYF.

Written as DNA, the CDR3 is TGCGCCAGCAGCCAAAGGCCTCAGGGAGGCGGCAATCAGCCCCAGCATTTT. The encoded protein is CASSQRPQGGGNQPQHF. The chain links TRBV4-1 to TRBJ1-5; D is possibly TRBD1 (5 bases). This CDR3 comprises 17 residues. V lost 2 bases and J lost 2, with 16 bases in between. The V gene's germline CDR1 is MGHRA and CDR2 YSYEKL.